This T cell receptor (beta chain) was identified in a study of cytomegalovirus exposure and HLA in healthy donors. About this clone itself: What it binds is unknown.

General study findings and limits: In an earlier analysis, in approximately 630 donors, most V segments appeared productive either ~90% or ~30% of the time. Most CMV-associated TCR beta chains appeared HLA-restricted in a later analysis. Later work found that TCR association rates differed between HLA loci; DRB1 had the most and HLA-C the fewest.

Primers: 60 Vbeta forward and 13 Jbeta reverse. Method: immunoSEQ multiplex PCR; TCRdb's copy keeps in-frame clones and lacks some. The sample lists around 120,000 clones, around 86% occurring once. CDR1 is SGHNT, CDR2 YENEEA, per germline. The CDR3 sequence is 16 residues long. The V gene end was trimmed by 1 base and the J gene end by 0 bases; junction bases not matched to a gene: 6. The specimen was PBMCs. The source of this sequence is a man between 18 and 35 years old in good health and CMV-seronegative. The genes are TRBV11-3 and TRBJ2-7, with 7 bases fitting TRBD1. CDR3 residues: CASSLVIGTDSYEQYF. CDR3 DNA: TGTGCCAGCAGCTTAGTTATCGGGACAGACTCCTACGAGCAGTACTTC.